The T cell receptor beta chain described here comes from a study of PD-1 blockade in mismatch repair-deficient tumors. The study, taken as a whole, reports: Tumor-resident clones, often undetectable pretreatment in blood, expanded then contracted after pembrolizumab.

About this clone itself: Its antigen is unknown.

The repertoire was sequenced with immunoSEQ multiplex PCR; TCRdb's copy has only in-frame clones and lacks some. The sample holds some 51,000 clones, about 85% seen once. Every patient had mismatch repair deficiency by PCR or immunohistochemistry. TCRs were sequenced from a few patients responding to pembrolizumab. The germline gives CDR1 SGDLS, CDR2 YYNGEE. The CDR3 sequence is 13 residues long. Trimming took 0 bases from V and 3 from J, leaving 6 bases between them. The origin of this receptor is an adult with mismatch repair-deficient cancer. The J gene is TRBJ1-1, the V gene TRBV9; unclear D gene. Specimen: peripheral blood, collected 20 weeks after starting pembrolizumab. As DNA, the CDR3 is TGTGCCAGCAGCGTAGTCGGATACACTGAAGCTTTCTTT. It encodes CASSVVGYTEAFF. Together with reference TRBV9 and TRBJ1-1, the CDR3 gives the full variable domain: DSGVTQTPKHLITATGQRVTLRCSPRSGDLSVYWYQQSLDQGLQFLIQYYNGEERAKGNILERFSAQQFPDLHSELNLSSLELGDSALYFCASSVVGYTEAFFGQGTRLTVV.